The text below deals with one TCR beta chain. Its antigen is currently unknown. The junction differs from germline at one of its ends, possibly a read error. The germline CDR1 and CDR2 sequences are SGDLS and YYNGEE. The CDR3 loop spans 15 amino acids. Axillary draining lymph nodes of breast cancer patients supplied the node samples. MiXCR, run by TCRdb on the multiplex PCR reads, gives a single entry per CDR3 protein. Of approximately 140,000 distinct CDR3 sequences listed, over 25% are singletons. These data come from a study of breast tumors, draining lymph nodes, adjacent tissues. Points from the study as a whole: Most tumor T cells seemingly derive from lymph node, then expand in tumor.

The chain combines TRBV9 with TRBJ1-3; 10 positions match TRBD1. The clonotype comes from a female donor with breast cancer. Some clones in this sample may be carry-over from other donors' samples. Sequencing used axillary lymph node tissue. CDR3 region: CASSISRDRGDTTYF. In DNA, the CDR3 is TGTGCCAGCAGCATCTCGAGGGACAGGGGAGACACCACATATTTT.